This T cell receptor beta chain was obtained from a study of cytomegalovirus exposure and HLA in healthy donors. PCR employed 60 Vbeta and 13 Jbeta primers. Libraries were prepared by immunoSEQ multiplex PCR; TCRdb keeps only in-frame clonotypes and omits some of them. This sample's clone table lists tens of thousands of clones. V was shortened by 1 base and J by 8 bases, with 3 bases between the two germline ends. CDR1 is LGHNA, CDR2 YNFKEQ, per germline. The CDR3 has 11 amino acids. The TCR sequence derives from a man aged 50-59 years in good health and CMV-seropositive. The rearrangement uses TRBV4-2 and TRBJ2-1; D is ambiguous. Sequencing input: PBMCs. The CDR3, as DNA: TGTGCCAGCAGCCAAGCATATGAGCAGTTCTTC. Translated: CASSQAYEQFF.